The source of this T cell receptor (beta chain) is a study of chemoradiotherapy in HPV16-positive cancers. General observations from the study: Candidate HPV-specific clones and E7-related TCR motifs grew in tumor during treatment. HPV-responsive T-cell expansion during chemoradiotherapy was linked to improved recurrence-free survival in HPV16-positive patients.

Repertoires were sampled repeatedly during chemoradiotherapy. Sequencing used immunoSEQ multiplex PCR; TCRdb keeps in-frame clones, though not all of them. The sample consists of 53,000 or so clones, more than 90% of them appearing once. The trim removed 2 bases at V and 5 bases at J, leaving 2 bases unmatched. The CDR3 has 13 residues. Germline V gene data show CDR1 as KGHSH and CDR2 as LQKENI. For this clone: Its target is not known.

This TCR was sampled from a human donor with HPV-associated anogenital cancer. Specimen: blood, collected from a patient who underwent chemoradiotherapy. V usage is TRBV18 and J usage is TRBJ2-5, with 7 bases that match TRBD1. The CDR3, as DNA: TGTGCCAGCTCACCAAGAGGGGGCGAGACCCAGTACTTC. Translated, it gives CASSPRGGETQYF.